This entry is about one TCR beta chain. One entry per CDR3 protein results from TCRdb running MiXCR on the PCR reads. The sample holds approximately 9,300 distinct CDR3 sequences, 25% to 35% seen once. The data stem from a study of immune characterization of retroperitoneal liposarcoma. The ends lost 2 bases at V and 3 bases at J; junction bases unmatched: 8. This CDR3 contains 16 residues. The germline V gene encodes CDR1 SGHTA and CDR2 FQGNSA. The V gene is TRBV7-2, the J gene TRBJ2-5; TRBD2 agrees at 8 bases. This TCR was recovered from a male donor with retroperitoneal liposarcoma. Sequenced: tumor tissue. CDR3 nucleotide sequence: TGTGCCAGCAGCTTAACTAGCGGAGAACCCGAAGAGACCCAGTACTTC. Its protein is CASSLTSGEPEETQYF.